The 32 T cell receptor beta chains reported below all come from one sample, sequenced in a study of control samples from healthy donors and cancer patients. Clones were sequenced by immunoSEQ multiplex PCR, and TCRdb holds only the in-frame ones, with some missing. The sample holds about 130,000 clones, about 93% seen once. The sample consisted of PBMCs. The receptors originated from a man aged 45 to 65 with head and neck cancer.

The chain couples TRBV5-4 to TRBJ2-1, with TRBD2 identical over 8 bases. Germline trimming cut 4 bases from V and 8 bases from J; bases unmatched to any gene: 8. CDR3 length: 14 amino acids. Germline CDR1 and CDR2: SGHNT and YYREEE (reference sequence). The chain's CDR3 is CASSPTLAGDEQFF. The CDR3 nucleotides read TGTGCCAGCAGCCCGACTCTAGCGGGCGATGAGCAGTTCTTC. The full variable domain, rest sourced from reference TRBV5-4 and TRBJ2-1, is ETGVTQSPTHLIKTRGQQVTLRCSSQSGHNTVSWYQQALGQGPQFIFQYYREEENGRGNFPPRFSGLQFPNYSSELNVNALELDDSALYLCASSPTLAGDEQFFGPGTRLTVL.

DNA for the CDR3: TGCGCCAGCAGCCAGGACCCCAGGGGCACTAACTATGGCTACACCTTC. This encodes CASSQDPRGTNYGYTF. The chain has TRBV4-3 and TRBJ1-2, with D possibly matching TRBD1 (6 bases). There are 16 residues in the CDR3. The V end was cut by 3 bases, the J end by 0 bases, with 14 bases between. Germline loops: CDR1 LGHNA, CDR2 YSLEER.

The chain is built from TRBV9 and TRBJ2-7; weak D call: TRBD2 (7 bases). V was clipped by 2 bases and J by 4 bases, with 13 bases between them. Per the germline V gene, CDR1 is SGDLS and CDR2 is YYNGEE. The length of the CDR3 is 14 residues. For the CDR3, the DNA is TGTGCCAGCAGCGTGAATGGGGGGGCTTACGAGCAGTACTTC. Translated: CASSVNGGAYEQYF.

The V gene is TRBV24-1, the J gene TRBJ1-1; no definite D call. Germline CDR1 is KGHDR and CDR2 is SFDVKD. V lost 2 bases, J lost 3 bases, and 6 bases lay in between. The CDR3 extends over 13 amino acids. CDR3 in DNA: TGTGCCACCAGTGATTCCGTAGACACTGAAGCTTTCTTT. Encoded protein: CATSDSVDTEAFF.

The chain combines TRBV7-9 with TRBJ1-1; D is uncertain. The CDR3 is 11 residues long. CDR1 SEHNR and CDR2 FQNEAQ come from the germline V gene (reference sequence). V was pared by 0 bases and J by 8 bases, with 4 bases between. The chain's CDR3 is CASSLAQEAFF. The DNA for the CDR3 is TGTGCCAGCAGCTTAGCGCAGGAAGCTTTCTTT. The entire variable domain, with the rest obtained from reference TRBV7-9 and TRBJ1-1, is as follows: DTGVSQNPRHKITKRGQNVTFRCDPISEHNRLYWYRQTLGQGPEFLTYFQNEAQLEKSRLLSDRFSAERPKGSFSTLEIQRTEQGDSAMYLCASSLAQEAFFGQGTRLTVV.

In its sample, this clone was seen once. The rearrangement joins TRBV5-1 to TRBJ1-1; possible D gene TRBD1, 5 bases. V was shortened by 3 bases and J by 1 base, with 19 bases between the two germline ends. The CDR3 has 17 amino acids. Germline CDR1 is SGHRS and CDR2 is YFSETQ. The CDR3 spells CASSSSLSAGKNTEAFF. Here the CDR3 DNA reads TGCGCCAGCAGCTCCTCTTTATCTGCAGGGAAGAACACTGAAGCTTTCTTT.

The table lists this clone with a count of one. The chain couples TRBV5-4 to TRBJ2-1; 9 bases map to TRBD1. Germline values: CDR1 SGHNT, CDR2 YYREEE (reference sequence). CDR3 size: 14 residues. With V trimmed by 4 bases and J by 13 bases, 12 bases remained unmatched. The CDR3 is CASSDKGQGTIQFF. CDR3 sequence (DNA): TGTGCCAGCAGCGATAAAGGACAGGGGACGATTCAGTTCTTC.

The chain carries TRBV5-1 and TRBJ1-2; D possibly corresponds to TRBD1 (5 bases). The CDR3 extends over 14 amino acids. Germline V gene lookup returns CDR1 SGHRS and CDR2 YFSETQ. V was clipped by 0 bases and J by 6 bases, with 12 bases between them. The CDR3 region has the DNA TGCGCCAGCAGCTTGGTTCCAGGGAGTCATGGCTACACCTTC. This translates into CASSLVPGSHGYTF.

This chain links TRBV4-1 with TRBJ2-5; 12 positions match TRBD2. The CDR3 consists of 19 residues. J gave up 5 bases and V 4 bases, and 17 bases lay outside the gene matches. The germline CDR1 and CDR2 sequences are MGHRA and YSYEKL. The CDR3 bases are TGCGCCAGCAGCCTTATAACGACTAGCGGGGGCCTCAGCGCTGAGACCCAGTACTTC. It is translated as CASSLITTSGGLSAETQYF.

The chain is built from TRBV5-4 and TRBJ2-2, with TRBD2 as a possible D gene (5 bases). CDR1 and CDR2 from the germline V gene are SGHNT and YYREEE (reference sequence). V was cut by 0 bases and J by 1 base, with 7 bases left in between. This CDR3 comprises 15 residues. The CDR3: CASSLARGNTGELFF. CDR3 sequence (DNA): TGTGCCAGCAGCTTGGCACGGGGGAACACCGGGGAGCTGTTTTTT.

CDR3 DNA sequence: TGTGCCAGCAGCCCCCCTTTCAGGGTTGTTGCTTTCTTT. It specifies CASSPPFRVVAFF. This chain uses TRBV11-2 with TRBJ1-1; D might be TRBD1 (5 bases). This CDR3 is 13 amino acids long. Germline CDR1 and CDR2: SGHAT and FQNNGV. V shed 5 bases and J shed 11 bases, with 18 bases lying between them.

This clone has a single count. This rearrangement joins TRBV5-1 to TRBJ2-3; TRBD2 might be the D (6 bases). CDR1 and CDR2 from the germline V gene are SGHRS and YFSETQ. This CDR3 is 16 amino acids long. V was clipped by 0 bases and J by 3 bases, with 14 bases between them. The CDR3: CASSLAGGAPTDTQYF. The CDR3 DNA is TGCGCCAGCAGCTTGGCCGGAGGGGCGCCGACAGATACGCAGTATTTT. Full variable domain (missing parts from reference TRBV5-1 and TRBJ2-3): KAGVTQTPRYLIKTRGQQVTLSCSPISGHRSVSWYQQTPGQGLQFLFEYFSETQRNKGNFPGRFSGRQFSNSRSEMNVSTLELGDSALYLCASSLAGGAPTDTQYFGPGTRLTVL.

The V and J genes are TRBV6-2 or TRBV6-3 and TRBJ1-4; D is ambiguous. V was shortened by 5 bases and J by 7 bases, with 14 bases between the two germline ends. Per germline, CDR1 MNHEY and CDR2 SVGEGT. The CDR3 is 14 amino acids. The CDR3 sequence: CASSKGRGREKLFF. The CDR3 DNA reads TGTGCCAGCAGTAAAGGACGGGGTCGTGAAAAACTGTTTTTT.

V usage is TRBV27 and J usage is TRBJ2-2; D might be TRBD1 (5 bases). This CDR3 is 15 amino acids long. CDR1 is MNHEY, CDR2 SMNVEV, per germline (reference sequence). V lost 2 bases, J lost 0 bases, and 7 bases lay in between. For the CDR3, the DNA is TGTGCCAGCAGTTTACCAGGGCCGAACACCGGGGAGCTGTTTTTT. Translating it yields CASSLPGPNTGELFF.

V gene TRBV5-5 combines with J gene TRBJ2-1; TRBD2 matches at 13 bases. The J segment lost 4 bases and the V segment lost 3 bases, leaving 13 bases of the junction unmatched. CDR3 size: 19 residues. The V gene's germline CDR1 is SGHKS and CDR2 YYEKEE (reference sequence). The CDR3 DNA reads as TGTGCCAGCAGCTCCGGACTAGCGGGGGTGCTACTACTATACAATGAGCAGTTCTTC. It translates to CASSSGLAGVLLLYNEQFF.

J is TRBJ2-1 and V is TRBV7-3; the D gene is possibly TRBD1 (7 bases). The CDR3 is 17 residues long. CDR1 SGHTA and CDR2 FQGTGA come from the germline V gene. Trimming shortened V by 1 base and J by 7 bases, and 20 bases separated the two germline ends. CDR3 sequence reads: CASSLNAPRGVVNEQFF. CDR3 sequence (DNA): TGTGCCAGCAGCTTAAATGCCCCCAGGGGGGTGGTGAATGAGCAGTTCTTC.

CDR3: CATSSPRTYYGYTF. The CDR3 DNA reads as TGTGCCACCAGCAGTCCCCGCACCTACTATGGCTACACCTTC. The chain couples TRBV15 to TRBJ1-2, with D unresolved. V was cut by 3 bases and J by 3 bases, with 11 bases left in between. CDR3 length: 14 residues. The germline V gene has CDR1 LNHNV and CDR2 YYDKDF (reference sequence).

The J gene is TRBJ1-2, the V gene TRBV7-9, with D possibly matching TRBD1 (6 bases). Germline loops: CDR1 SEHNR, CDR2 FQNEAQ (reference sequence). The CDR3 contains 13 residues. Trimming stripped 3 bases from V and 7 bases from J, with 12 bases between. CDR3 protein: CASSLNRESGYTF. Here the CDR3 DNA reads TGTGCCAGCAGCTTGAACAGGGAATCTGGCTACACCTTC.

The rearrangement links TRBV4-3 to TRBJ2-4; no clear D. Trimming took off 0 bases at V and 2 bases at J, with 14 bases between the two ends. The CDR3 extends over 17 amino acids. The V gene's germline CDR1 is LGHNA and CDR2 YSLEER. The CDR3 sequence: CASSQEFPATSKNIQYF. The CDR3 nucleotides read TGCGCCAGCAGCCAAGAGTTCCCAGCGACTTCCAAAAACATTCAGTACTTC.

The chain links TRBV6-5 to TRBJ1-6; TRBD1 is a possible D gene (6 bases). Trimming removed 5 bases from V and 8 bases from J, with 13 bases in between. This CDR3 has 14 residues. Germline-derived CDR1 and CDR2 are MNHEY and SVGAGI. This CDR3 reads CASSPTGTYSPLHF. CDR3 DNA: TGTGCCAGCAGTCCTACAGGGACCTATTCACCCCTCCACTTT.

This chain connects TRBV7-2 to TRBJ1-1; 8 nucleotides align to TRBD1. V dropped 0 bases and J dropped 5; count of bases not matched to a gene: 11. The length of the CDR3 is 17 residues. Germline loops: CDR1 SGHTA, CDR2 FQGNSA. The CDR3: CASSLAVQGAMGTEAFF. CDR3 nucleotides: TGTGCCAGCAGCTTAGCGGTCCAGGGGGCGATGGGAACTGAAGCTTTCTTT.

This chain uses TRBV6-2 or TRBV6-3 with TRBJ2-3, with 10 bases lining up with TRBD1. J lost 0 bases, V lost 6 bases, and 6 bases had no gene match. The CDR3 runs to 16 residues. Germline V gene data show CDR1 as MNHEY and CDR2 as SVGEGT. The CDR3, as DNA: TGTGCCAGCAGCTCCGGGACAGGGGTTAGCACAGATACGCAGTATTTT. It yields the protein CASSSGTGVSTDTQYF.

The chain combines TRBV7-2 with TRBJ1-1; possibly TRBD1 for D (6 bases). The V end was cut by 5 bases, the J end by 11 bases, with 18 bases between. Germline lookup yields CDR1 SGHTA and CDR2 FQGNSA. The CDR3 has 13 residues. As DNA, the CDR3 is TGTGCCAGCAGCCAACTACAGGGATCTGGGGCTTTCTTT. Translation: CASSQLQGSGAFF.

In DNA, the CDR3 is TGTGCCAGCAGCTCCGACACAGGGAAGGAGGGCACAGATACGCAGTATTTT. It codes for CASSSDTGKEGTDTQYF. The chain joins TRBV5-4 to TRBJ2-3; D perhaps matches TRBD1 (6 bases). Germline values: CDR1 SGHNT, CDR2 YYREEE (reference sequence). CDR3 length: 17 amino acids. V was pared by 3 bases and J by 1 base, with 18 bases between.

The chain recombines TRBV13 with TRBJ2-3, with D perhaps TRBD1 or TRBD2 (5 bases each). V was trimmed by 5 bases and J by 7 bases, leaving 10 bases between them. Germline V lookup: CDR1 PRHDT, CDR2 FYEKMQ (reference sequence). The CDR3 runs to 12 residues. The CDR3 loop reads CASSPGRYTQYF. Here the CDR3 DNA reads TGTGCCAGCAGCCCGGGACGTTATACGCAGTATTTT. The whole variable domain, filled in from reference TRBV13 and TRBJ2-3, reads AAGVIQSPRHLIKEKRETATLKCYPIPRHDTVYWYQQGPGQDPQFLISFYEKMQSDKGSIPDRFSAQQFSDYHSELNMSSLELGDSALYFCASSPGRYTQYFGPGTRLTVL.

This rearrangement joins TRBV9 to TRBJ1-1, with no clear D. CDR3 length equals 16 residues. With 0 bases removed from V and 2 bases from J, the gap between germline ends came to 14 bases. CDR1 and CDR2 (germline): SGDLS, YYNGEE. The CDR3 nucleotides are TGTGCCAGCAGCGTAGGAGGAATCTGGCGCAACACTGAAGCTTTCTTT. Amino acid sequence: CASSVGGIWRNTEAFF.

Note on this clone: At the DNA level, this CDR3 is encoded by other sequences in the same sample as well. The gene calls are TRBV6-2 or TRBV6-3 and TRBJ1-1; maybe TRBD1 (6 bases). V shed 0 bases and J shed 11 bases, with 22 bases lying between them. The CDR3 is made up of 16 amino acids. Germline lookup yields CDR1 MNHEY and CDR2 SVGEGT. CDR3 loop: CASSYSTGGRGRTAFF. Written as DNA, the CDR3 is TGTGCCAGCAGTTACTCGACGGGGGGCCGGGGCCGGACGGCTTTCTTT.

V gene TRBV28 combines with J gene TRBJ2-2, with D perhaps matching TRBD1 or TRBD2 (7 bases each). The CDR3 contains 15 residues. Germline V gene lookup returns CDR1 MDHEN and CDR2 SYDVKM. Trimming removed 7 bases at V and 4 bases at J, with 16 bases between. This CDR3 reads CASKGGGRSTGELFF. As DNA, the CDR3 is TGTGCCAGCAAGGGAGGGGGCCGAAGCACCGGGGAGCTGTTTTTT.

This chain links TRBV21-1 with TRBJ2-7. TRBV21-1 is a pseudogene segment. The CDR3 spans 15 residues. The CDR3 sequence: CASSKLGSRTYEQYF. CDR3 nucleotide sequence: TGTGCCAGCAGCAAACTGGGGTCTAGAACCTACGAGCAGTACTTC.

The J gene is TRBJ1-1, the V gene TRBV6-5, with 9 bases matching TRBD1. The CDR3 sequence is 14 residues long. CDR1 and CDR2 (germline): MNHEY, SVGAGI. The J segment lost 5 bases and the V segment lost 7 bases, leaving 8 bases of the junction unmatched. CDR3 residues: CASTGDRGDTEAFF. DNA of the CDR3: TGTGCCAGCACCGGCGACAGGGGGGATACTGAAGCTTTCTTT.

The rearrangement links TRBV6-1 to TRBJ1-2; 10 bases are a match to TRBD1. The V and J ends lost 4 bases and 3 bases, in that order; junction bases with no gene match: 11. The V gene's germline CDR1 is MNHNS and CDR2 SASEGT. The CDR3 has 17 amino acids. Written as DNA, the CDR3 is TGTGCCAGCAGTGCCCGCCGACAGGGGGCGCGCGACTATGGCTACACCTTC. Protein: CASSARRQGARDYGYTF.

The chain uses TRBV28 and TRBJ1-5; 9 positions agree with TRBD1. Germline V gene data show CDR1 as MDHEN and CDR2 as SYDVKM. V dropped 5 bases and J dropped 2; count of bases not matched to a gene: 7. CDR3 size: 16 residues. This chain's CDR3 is CASSHTDRGRNQPQHF. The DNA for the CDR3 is TGTGCCAGCAGTCATACGGACAGGGGCCGCAATCAGCCCCAGCATTTT.